The 12 T cell receptor beta chains in this list originate from one sample, sequenced in a study of post-analysis software for immune sequencing data. Whole-study findings and limits: The five TRBV segments detected at higher frequency in patients than in controls included TRBV5-6, TRBV5-1 and TRBV20-1.

cDNA libraries for TCR beta contained unique molecular identifiers. TCRdb fed the PCR reads into MiXCR, producing one record per CDR3 protein. The table has some 190,000 distinct CDR3 sequences, 29% seen once. Their antigens remain unidentified. Sequencing was done on a sample of blood. These receptors originate from a girl under 18 with multiple sclerosis.

The chain joins TRBV7-9 to TRBJ1-2, with D unresolved. Trimming stripped 5 bases from V and 8 bases from J, with 18 bases between. This CDR3 region has 14 residues. Germline CDR1 SEHNR, CDR2 FQNEAQ (reference sequence). CDR3 sequence: CASSPSGRTGGYTF. The CDR3 nucleotides are TGTGCCAGCAGCCCAAGCGGACGGACGGGCGGCTACACCTTC. Combining the CDR3 with reference TRBV7-9 and TRBJ1-2 gives the whole variable domain DTGVSQNPRHKITKRGQNVTFRCDPISEHNRLYWYRQTLGQGPEFLTYFQNEAQLEKSRLLSDRFSAERPKGSFSTLEIQRTEQGDSAMYLCASSPSGRTGGYTFGSGTRLTVV.

This clonotype was seen more than once but under ten times. The chain is built from TRBV5-1 and TRBJ2-3; 11 bases line up with TRBD1. This CDR3 region has 15 residues. The V segment lost 4 bases and the J segment 6 bases; nucleotides outside the gene matches: 7. Per the germline V gene, CDR1 is SGHRS and CDR2 is YFSETQ. The DNA for the CDR3 is TGCGCCAGCAGCGGGACAGGGGGTGTAGTGGATACGCAGTATTTT. Translating it yields CASSGTGGVVDTQYF.

This clonotype was detected ten times or more. The chain combines TRBV10-3 with TRBJ2-7; no clear D. Germline assignment: CDR1 ENHRY and CDR2 SYGVKD. V shed 10 bases and J shed 6 bases, with 16 bases lying between them. CDR3 size: 12 residues. CDR3: CASSPLDGEQYF. CDR3 in DNA: TGTGCCAGCTCACCCCTCGATGGCGAGCAGTACTTC.

The chain carries TRBV20-1 and TRBJ2-1; D is ambiguous. The CDR3 extends over 13 amino acids. The germline V gene encodes CDR1 DFQATT and CDR2 SNEGSKA (reference sequence). The V end was cut by 8 bases, the J end by 9 bases, with 20 bases between. In nucleotides, the CDR3 is TGCAGTCTTAAACTTCCCTCTCTGGGTGAGCAGTTCTTC. This encodes CSLKLPSLGEQFF.

This clonotype showed up many times. This chain uses TRBV15 with TRBJ2-3; D remains unclear. The V gene lost 4 bases and the J gene lost 6 bases, with 8 bases spanning the gap. The CDR3 is made up of 12 amino acids. Per germline, CDR1 LNHNV and CDR2 YYDKDF (reference sequence). The CDR3 reads CATSNNHDTQYF. The CDR3 DNA sequence: TGTGCCACCAGCAACAACCACGATACGCAGTATTTT.

This clonotype was counted a few times. This chain joins TRBV5-6 and TRBJ1-4; D not certain. Germline lookup yields CDR1 SGHDT and CDR2 YYEEEE. Trimming pared 4 bases from V and 4 bases from J, leaving 11 bases between. The CDR3 contains 14 residues. The CDR3 loop reads CASSPGLSNEKLFF. In DNA form, the CDR3 reads TGTGCCAGCAGCCCCGGACTGAGTAATGAAAAACTGTTTTTT.

This chain uses TRBV10-3 with TRBJ1-1; D is uncertain. The CDR3 is made up of 14 amino acids. Trimming cost V 9 bases and J 1 base, with 15 bases left between them. Germline V gene data show CDR1 as ENHRY and CDR2 as SYGVKD. CDR3 nucleotides: TGTGCCATAAGACCACGGGGAAGGAACACTGAAGCTTTCTTT. The encoded protein is CAIRPRGRNTEAFF.

The chain links TRBV9 to TRBJ2-7; TRBD1 is a possible D gene (5 bases). The germline V gene encodes CDR1 SGDLS and CDR2 YYNGEE. V lost 0 bases and J lost 5, with 9 bases in between. This CDR3 region has 13 residues. CDR3 region: CASSVAGYDEQYF. The CDR3 bases are TGTGCCAGCAGCGTAGCAGGGTATGACGAGCAGTACTTC. Variable domain in full (rest from reference TRBV9 and TRBJ2-7): DSGVTQTPKHLITATGQRVTLRCSPRSGDLSVYWYQQSLDQGLQFLIQYYNGEERAKGNILERFSAQQFPDLHSELNLSSLELGDSALYFCASSVAGYDEQYFGPGTRLTVT.

The chain employs TRBV29-1 and TRBJ1-6, with D possibly being TRBD1 (5 bases). V was cut by 6 bases and J by 8 bases, with 8 bases left in between. Per the germline V gene, CDR1 is SQVTM and CDR2 is ANQGSEA. This CDR3 has 11 amino acids. Here the CDR3 DNA reads TGCAGCGTCGGGGGGGATTCACCCCTCCACTTT. It encodes CSVGGDSPLHF.

This clonotype was observed a few times. One end of the junction varies from germline; a read error may be responsible. The genes are TRBV5-1 and TRBJ2-3; TRBD2 matches 12 bases. The V gene's germline CDR1 is SGHRS and CDR2 YFSETQ. CDR3 size: 16 residues. The CDR3 sequence is CTSSFPSGGDTDTQYF. CDR3 in DNA: TGCACCAGCAGCTTCCCTAGCGGGGGGGACACAGATACGCAGTATTTT.

This clonotype has a count of ten or more. The chain couples TRBV20-1 to TRBJ2-7; the match to TRBD1 covers 7 bases. CDR1 is DFQATT and CDR2 is SNEGSKA in the germline V gene (reference sequence). V gave up 6 bases and J gave up 5 bases; unmatched junction bases: 7. CDR3 length: 12 amino acids. Here the CDR3 DNA reads TGCAGTGCGGACAGGTCCGTCAACGAGCAGTACTTC. Translation: CSADRSVNEQYF.

This clonotype was seen only once. This rearrangement joins TRBV5-1 to TRBJ1-1; tentatively, D is TRBD1 (6 bases). V was shortened by 1 base and J by 5 bases, with 12 bases between the two germline ends. Germline CDR1 and CDR2: SGHRS and YFSETQ. The CDR3 totals 14 residues. The CDR3: CASSLTGTRTEAFF. CDR3 nucleotide sequence: TGCGCCAGCAGCTTGACAGGGACGAGGACTGAAGCTTTCTTT. The whole variable domain, filled in from reference TRBV5-1 and TRBJ1-1, reads KAGVTQTPRYLIKTRGQQVTLSCSPISGHRSVSWYQQTPGQGLQFLFEYFSETQRNKGNFPGRFSGRQFSNSRSEMNVSTLELGDSALYLCASSLTGTRTEAFFGQGTRLTVV.